Below, 9 T cell receptor beta chains from the same sample are listed, as sequenced in a study of T cell responses to AZD1222 COVID-19 vaccine. Sequencing used immunoSEQ multiplex PCR; TCRdb keeps in-frame clones, though not all of them. The sample lists some 170,000 clones; 85% to 95% were seen once. The source material was peripheral blood, sampled on day 0 of AZD1222 vaccination. Receptors were obtained from an adult in good health.

CDR3 nucleotides: TGCGCCAGCAGCTTGCCCGGGGCAGATACGCAGTATTTT. It codes for CASSLPGADTQYF. The chain carries TRBV5-1 and TRBJ2-3; possible D gene TRBD2, 5 bases. The CDR3 loop spans 13 amino acids. The germline V gene encodes CDR1 SGHRS and CDR2 YFSETQ. Trimming shortened V by 1 base and J by 4 bases, and 7 bases separated the two germline ends.

CDR3 in amino acids: CASRRTGAHEQYF. The CDR3 coding sequence is TGTGCCAGCAGGCGGACAGGGGCCCACGAGCAGTACTTC. The V call is TRBV12-3 or TRBV12-4, the J call TRBJ2-7; 9 bases line up with TRBD1. The trim removed 6 bases at V and 5 bases at J, leaving 5 bases unmatched. The CDR3 totals 13 residues.

The chain couples TRBV20-1 to TRBJ2-7, with D uncertain. The CDR3 covers 11 residues. V was shortened by 2 bases and J by 4 bases, with 6 bases between the two germline ends. Germline CDR1 is DFQATT and CDR2 is SNEGSKA (reference sequence). CDR3 coding DNA: TGCAGTGCTAGATCGGCTTACGAGCAGTACTTC. This sequence encodes CSARSAYEQYF.

V usage is TRBV14 and J usage is TRBJ1-1; no reliable D call. Germline CDR1 SGHDN, CDR2 FVKESK. The V gene lost 4 bases and the J gene lost 4 bases, with 13 bases spanning the gap. CDR3 length: 14 amino acids. The CDR3 sequence is CASSRTSGITEAFF. The CDR3 region has the DNA TGTGCCAGCAGCCGGACCTCGGGGATCACTGAAGCTTTCTTT. Full variable domain (outside the CDR3, taken from reference TRBV14 and TRBJ1-1): EAGVTQFPSHSVIEKGQTVTLRCDPISGHDNLYWYRRVMGKEIKFLLHFVKESKQDESGMPNNRFLAERTGGTYSTLKVQPAELEDSGVYFCASSRTSGITEAFFGQGTRLTVV.

This clone has only one observation. The chain links TRBV12-3 or TRBV12-4 to TRBJ1-2; no reliable D call. This CDR3 is built from 12 residues. Deletions cut 6 bases from V and 5 bases from J, with 10 bases between. CDR3 residues: CASRWSFYGYTF. Here the CDR3 DNA reads TGTGCCAGCAGGTGGTCCTTTTATGGCTACACCTTC.

This chain joins TRBV6-1 and TRBJ1-1; D is ambiguous. The CDR3 is 13 residues long. V was cut by 1 base and J by 5 bases, with 8 bases left in between. Germline CDR1 reads MNHNS; CDR2 reads SASEGT. This chain's CDR3 is CASSEGRGTEAFF. The CDR3 nucleotides are TGTGCCAGCAGTGAAGGGCGGGGAACTGAAGCTTTCTTT.

A single count supports this clone. This chain connects TRBV6-5 to TRBJ2-7; D is undetermined. Trimming removed 5 bases from V and 0 bases from J, with 2 bases in between. The CDR3 length is 11 residues. CDR1 and CDR2 from the germline V gene are MNHEY and SVGAGI. DNA for the CDR3: TGTGCCAGCAGTACCTCCTACGAGCAGTACTTC. It specifies CASSTSYEQYF.

This clone was observed once. The DNA for the CDR3 is TGTGCCAGCAGCTTAATTACGACAGCGGGGGAGCAGTACTTC. Encoded protein: CASSLITTAGEQYF. The chain has TRBV11-2 and TRBJ2-7; 7 bases are a match to TRBD2. J was trimmed by 7 bases and V by 2 bases; bases with no gene match: 8. The CDR3 consists of 14 residues. Germline lookup yields CDR1 SGHAT and CDR2 FQNNGV.

This chain connects TRBV11-3 to TRBJ1-3; tentative D call: TRBD1 (6 bases). Trimming took 4 bases from V and 2 from J, leaving 15 bases between them. Germline V gene lookup returns CDR1 SGHNT and CDR2 YENEEA. The CDR3 spans 16 residues. Here the CDR3 reads CASSYQRGLAGNTIYF. In DNA, the CDR3 is TGTGCCAGCAGCTACCAACGGGGGCTGGCTGGAAACACCATATATTTT.